The 11 T cell receptor beta chains presented below share a single source sample, sequenced in a study of OX40 agonist ivuxolimab in advanced cancers. Repertoires were generated with immunoSEQ multiplex PCR, while TCRdb's copy carries only in-frame clones and drops some. The sample lists 84,000 or so clones, approximately 80% occurring once. The material was CD4+ or CD8+ T cells sorted from blood, obtained in a trial of the OX40 agonist ivuxolimab. The receptors stem from an adult with an advanced solid tumor such as melanoma, head and neck, liver or kidney cancer.

The chain has TRBV30 and TRBJ2-7, with a weak D call TRBD1 (6 bases). Trimming pared 2 bases from V and 5 bases from J, leaving 10 bases between. The CDR3 totals 12 residues. Germline CDR1 reads GTSNPN; CDR2 reads SVGIG (reference sequence). The CDR3 protein is CAWSSGHNEQYF. The CDR3 nucleotides read TGTGCCTGGAGTTCGGGACATAACGAGCAGTACTTC.

V gene TRBV5-6 combines with J gene TRBJ1-4; D gene ambiguous. Trimming took off 0 bases at V and 5 bases at J, with 14 bases between the two ends. The CDR3 runs to 16 residues. Germline CDR1 reads SGHDT; CDR2 reads YYEEEE. The CDR3 DNA reads as TGTGCCAGCAGCTTGGGGGCTGTAAGGGCGAATGAAAAACTGTTTTTT. Its translation: CASSLGAVRANEKLFF.

This clone was seen a handful of times. The chain carries TRBV5-4 and TRBJ2-6, with D possibly matching TRBD1 (5 bases). CDR3 length: 18 amino acids. V was clipped by 1 base and J by 0 bases, with 14 bases between them. The germline V gene has CDR1 SGHNT and CDR2 YYREEE (reference sequence). The CDR3 DNA reads as TGTGCCAGCAGCTTGACTCAGGGTTATGCCTCTGGGGCCAACGTCCTGACTTTC. Translating gives CASSLTQGYASGANVLTF.

The chain uses TRBV4-3 and TRBJ1-2, with a weak D call TRBD1 (6 bases). V shed 4 bases and J shed 6 bases, with 12 bases lying between them. This CDR3 comprises 13 residues. CDR1 LGHNA and CDR2 YSLEER come from the germline V gene. The chain's CDR3 is CASSPGAYDGYTF. The CDR3 nucleotides are TGCGCCAGCAGCCCAGGGGCCTACGATGGCTACACCTTC.

The rearrangement uses TRBV10-3 and TRBJ1-1, with TRBD1 matching over 7 bases. The J segment lost 10 bases and the V segment lost 2 bases, leaving 13 bases of the junction unmatched. Germline V gives CDR1 ENHRY, CDR2 SYGVKD. This CDR3 has 15 amino acids. CDR3 loop: CAISEKQGRETGAFF. CDR3 sequence (DNA): TGTGCCATCAGTGAGAAACAGGGGAGGGAAACCGGAGCTTTCTTT.

This clone appeared once. The V and J genes are TRBV15 and TRBJ2-6; D call uncertain. V was clipped by 0 bases and J by 0 bases, with 3 bases between them. Germline CDR1 reads LNHNV; CDR2 reads YYDKDF (reference sequence). CDR3 size: 15 residues. CDR3 loop: CATSRDYSGANVLTF. The CDR3 DNA reads TGTGCCACCAGCAGAGACTACTCTGGGGCCAACGTCCTGACTTTC.

The gene calls are TRBV10-3 and TRBJ2-7; D call uncertain. The germline V gene has CDR1 ENHRY and CDR2 SYGVKD. V lost 6 bases and J 5 bases, leaving 29 bases between the germline ends. CDR3 size: 18 residues. CDR3 sequence reads: CAISRLLIDDHRRHEQYF. DNA for the CDR3: TGTGCCATCAGCCGCCTCCTGATAGATGACCATCGCCGGCACGAGCAGTACTTC.

This clone was found once. At the DNA level, this CDR3 is encoded by other sequences in the same sample as well. DNA for the CDR3: TGTGCCAGCAGCTTAGTAGGTGAGGGGGAGACCCAGTACTTC. Protein sequence: CASSLVGEGETQYF. J is TRBJ2-5 and V is TRBV7-2; TRBD1 or TRBD2 may be the D gene (5 bases each). The CDR3 is made up of 14 amino acids. CDR1 SGHTA and CDR2 FQGNSA come from the germline V gene. Trimming cost V 1 base and J 5 bases, with 11 bases left between them.

The CDR3 sequence is CASSLGQGTNEKLFF. The CDR3 DNA sequence: TGTGCCAGCAGCCTCGGACAGGGAACTAATGAAAAACTGTTTTTT. V is TRBV7-9 and J is TRBJ1-4; TRBD1 matches at 8 bases. In germline, CDR1 is SEHNR, CDR2 FQNEAQ (reference sequence). This CDR3 has 15 residues. The V segment lost 5 bases and the J segment 1 base; nucleotides outside the gene matches: 3.

V and J are TRBV7-2 and TRBJ2-3; D is unclear. The CDR3 totals 15 residues. CDR1 is SGHTA and CDR2 is FQGNSA in the germline V gene. The germline V and J ends were trimmed by 5 bases and 0 bases, with 12 bases remaining between them. This CDR3 reads CASSLYPGSTDTQYF. CDR3 DNA sequence: TGTGCCAGCAGCCTCTACCCCGGAAGCACAGATACGCAGTATTTT.

The CDR3 is CASSRTGNTIYF. CDR3 DNA sequence: TGTGCCAGCAGCCGGACTGGAAACACCATATATTTT. V usage is TRBV7-8 and J usage is TRBJ1-3; no clear D gene. In germline, CDR1 is SGHVS, CDR2 FQNEAQ. The CDR3 is made up of 12 amino acids. V lost 5 bases to trimming and J lost 2 bases, with 4 bases between them.